The next 22 T cell receptor beta chains were all read from a single sample in a study of blood T cell repertoires in COVID-19. Sequenced by immunoSEQ multiplex PCR; TCRdb stores in-frame clones only, minus some. The data show a few hundred thousand clones, with more than 85% seen just once and roughly 0.8% held by the top ten. The material sequenced was peripheral blood. These receptors were collected from a man aged 30 to 45 with acute or convalescent COVID-19.

The chain is built from TRBV29-1 and TRBJ1-2; no reliable D call. Germline-derived CDR1 and CDR2 are SQVTM and ANQGSEA. V lost 3 bases, J lost 7 bases, and 9 bases lay in between. The CDR3 is 11 amino acids. The CDR3 sequence is CSVERDFGYTF. The CDR3 region has the DNA TGCAGCGTTGAGCGGGATTTTGGCTACACCTTC.

This chain joins TRBV28 and TRBJ2-7; D possibly corresponds to TRBD2 (5 bases). The germline V gene encodes CDR1 MDHEN and CDR2 SYDVKM. The CDR3 runs 14 residues. Deletions cut 6 bases from V and 3 bases from J, with 15 bases between. This CDR3 reads CASRFRDNHYEQYF. CDR3 bases: TGTGCCAGCAGGTTCCGGGATAACCACTACGAGCAGTACTTC. The full variable domain, rest sourced from reference TRBV28 and TRBJ2-7, is DVKVTQSSRYLVKRTGEKVFLECVQDMDHENMFWYRQDPGLGLRLIYFSYDVKMKEKGDIPEGYSVSREKKERFSLILESASTNQTSMYLCASRFRDNHYEQYFGPGTRLTVT.

V and J are TRBV7-9 and TRBJ1-6, with D possibly matching TRBD1 (5 bases). Germline CDR1 is SEHNR and CDR2 is FQNEAQ (reference sequence). The ends were cut back, 6 bases at V and 9 bases at J, with 18 bases in the middle. The CDR3 loop spans 15 amino acids. For the CDR3, the DNA is TGTGCCAGCAGTTCTCACACCGGGCAGGGTTCACCCCTCCACTTT. Residues: CASSSHTGQGSPLHF.

This clone has just one count. The gene calls are TRBV7-3 and TRBJ1-1, with TRBD1 matching 8 bases. Germline V lookup: CDR1 SGHTA, CDR2 FQGTGA. Germline trimming cut 6 bases from V and 13 bases from J; bases unmatched to any gene: 13. The CDR3 is 13 residues long. The CDR3 region has the DNA TGTGCCAGCAGTTTGGCAGGGGGCCCTTACTTTTTCTTT. Its protein is CASSLAGGPYFFF. Full variable domain (remainder filled in from reference TRBV7-3 and TRBJ1-1): GAGVSQTPSNKVTEKGKYVELRCDPISGHTALYWYRQSLGQGPEFLIYFQGTGAADDSGLPNDRFFAVRPEGSVSTLKIQRTERGDSAVYLCASSLAGGPYFFFGQGTRLTVV.

V and J are TRBV18 and TRBJ2-1; no reliable D call. CDR3 length equals 13 residues. Trimming cost V 3 bases and J 5 bases, with 8 bases left between them. CDR1 KGHSH and CDR2 LQKENI come from the germline V gene. The CDR3 sequence: CASSPNIDNEQFF. The CDR3 DNA sequence: TGTGCCAGCTCACCTAACATCGACAATGAGCAGTTCTTC.

The chain recombines TRBV4-1 with TRBJ2-7; TRBD1 aligns across 10 bases. V was clipped by 4 bases and J by 6 bases; unmatched bases: 6. The CDR3 has 14 amino acids. Germline loops: CDR1 MGHRA, CDR2 YSYEKL. CDR3 amino acids: CASSPPGQGIEQYF. The DNA for the CDR3 is TGCGCCAGCAGCCCACCGGGACAGGGGATCGAGCAGTACTTC.

The rearrangement links TRBV6-5 to TRBJ2-3; the match to TRBD1 covers 10 bases. There are 15 residues in the CDR3. The V gene's germline CDR1 is MNHEY and CDR2 SVGAGI. Trimming cost V 6 bases and J 4 bases; bases outside gene matches: 7. The CDR3 here is CASRLTGGGADTQYF. CDR3 bases: TGTGCCAGCAGACTGACAGGGGGCGGCGCAGATACGCAGTATTTT.

V and J are TRBV4-2 and TRBJ2-7; 8 nucleotides agree with TRBD1. The CDR3 consists of 16 residues. Germline CDR1 LGHNA, CDR2 YNFKEQ. With 3 bases clipped from V and 5 bases from J, the junction kept 12 bases outside the gene matches. The CDR3 DNA follows: TGTGCCAGCAGCCAGTTAACTGGGACAGGAGAAGACGAGCAGTACTTC. Its translation: CASSQLTGTGEDEQYF.

The chain links TRBV5-1 to TRBJ2-3, with 8 bases aligning to TRBD2. This CDR3 contains 15 residues. The junction had 12 bases not matched to a gene; V was cut back by 5 bases and J by 7 bases. The germline CDR1 and CDR2 sequences are SGHRS and YFSETQ. CDR3 region: CASRESPGGGYTQYF. CDR3 bases: TGCGCCAGCAGGGAGTCCCCGGGGGGGGGATATACGCAGTATTTT. The full variable domain, completed using reference TRBV5-1 and TRBJ2-3, is KAGVTQTPRYLIKTRGQQVTLSCSPISGHRSVSWYQQTPGQGLQFLFEYFSETQRNKGNFPGRFSGRQFSNSRSEMNVSTLELGDSALYLCASRESPGGGYTQYFGPGTRLTVL.

This sequence joins TRBV29-1 and TRBJ2-1; 8 bases are shared with TRBD2. V lost 7 bases, J lost 7 bases, and 3 bases stayed unmatched. Germline lookup yields CDR1 SQVTM and CDR2 ANQGSEA. CDR3 length: 11 residues. This chain's CDR3 is CSGTSQNEQFF. The CDR3 region has the DNA TGCAGCGGGACTAGCCAGAATGAGCAGTTCTTC.

This CDR3 reads CASSEPGPNYGYTF. CDR3 bases: TGTGCCAGCAGTGAACCCGGTCCTAACTATGGCTACACCTTC. The chain is built from TRBV28 and TRBJ1-2; no definite D call. The germline CDR1 and CDR2 sequences are MDHEN and SYDVKM. The CDR3 is 14 amino acids. Trimming shortened V by 5 bases and J by 0 bases, and 10 bases separated the two germline ends.

The rearrangement uses TRBV3-1 (or the pseudogene TRBV3-2) and TRBJ2-5; 10 positions agree with TRBD1. Germline V gives CDR1 LGHDT, CDR2 YNNKEL (reference sequence). The CDR3 is 14 amino acids. Trimming removed 4 bases from V and 9 bases from J; junction bases left unmatched: 8. CDR3 residues: CASSRPGTGDAQYF. The CDR3 nucleotides are TGTGCCAGCAGCCGGCCGGGGACAGGGGATGCCCAGTACTTC.

This chain joins TRBV18 and TRBJ1-6; the D gene is possibly TRBD1 (5 bases). The V gene lost 2 bases and the J gene lost 6 bases, with 11 bases spanning the gap. The CDR3 runs to 15 residues. Looked up from germline, CDR1 is KGHSH and CDR2 is LQKENI. The CDR3: CASSPTGKGNSPLHF. In DNA, the CDR3 is TGTGCCAGCTCACCAACAGGCAAGGGTAATTCACCCCTCCACTTT. Supplemented by reference TRBV18 and TRBJ1-6, the full variable domain reads NAGVMQNPRHLVRRRGQEARLRCSPMKGHSHVYWYRQLPEEGLKFMVYLQKENIIDESGMPKERFSAEFPKEGPSILRIQQVVRGDSAAYFCASSPTGKGNSPLHFGNGTRLTVT.

The table lists this clone with a count of one. The chain recombines TRBV7-3 with TRBJ1-3; no reliable D call. The CDR3 extends over 15 amino acids. Germline assignment: CDR1 SGHTA and CDR2 FQGTGA. Trimming shortened V by 5 bases and J by 8 bases, and 19 bases separated the two germline ends. CDR3: CASSQKRAHGDTIYF. The CDR3 DNA reads as TGTGCCAGCAGCCAAAAAAGGGCCCACGGGGACACCATATATTTT.

J is TRBJ2-5 and V is TRBV5-6; 7 nucleotides align to TRBD2. The V gene's germline CDR1 is SGHDT and CDR2 YYEEEE. V lost 7 bases and J lost 2; bases outside the gene matches: 11. The CDR3 loop spans 15 amino acids. The CDR3 sequence is CASSIYGGKQETQYF. The CDR3 DNA follows: TGTGCCAGCTCGATCTACGGGGGGAAACAAGAGACCCAGTACTTC.

The chain uses TRBV28 and TRBJ2-7; 7 bases match TRBD1. The CDR3 spans 12 residues. V was pared by 6 bases and J by 6 bases, with 5 bases of the junction left unmatched. Germline assignment: CDR1 MDHEN and CDR2 SYDVKM. The CDR3 region has the DNA TGTGCCAGCAGGGGACAGTCGCCCGAGCAGTACTTC. This sequence encodes CASRGQSPEQYF.

The chain combines TRBV19 with TRBJ2-3; D might be TRBD1 (7 bases). In germline, CDR1 is LNHDA, CDR2 SQIVND (reference sequence). CDR3 size: 16 residues. V was shortened by 3 bases and J by 4 bases, with 17 bases between the two germline ends. The CDR3 sequence: CASSIWTGGIPDTQYF. The DNA for the CDR3 is TGTGCCAGTAGTATCTGGACAGGCGGGATCCCAGATACGCAGTATTTT.

J is TRBJ2-3 and V is TRBV24-1; D is perhaps TRBD2 (6 bases). Germline V lookup: CDR1 KGHDR, CDR2 SFDVKD. The CDR3 length is 15 residues. Trimming removed 4 bases at V and 3 bases at J, with 13 bases between. The CDR3 here is CATSEHGGATDTQYF. Written as DNA, the CDR3 is TGTGCCACCAGTGAACACGGGGGTGCAACAGATACGCAGTATTTT.

J is TRBJ1-2 and V is TRBV5-1; 7 positions agree with TRBD1. J lost 3 bases, V lost 2 bases, and 4 bases had no gene match. Per the germline V gene, CDR1 is SGHRS and CDR2 is YFSETQ. The CDR3 is 14 residues long. This chain's CDR3 is CASSFRDSDYGYTF. In nucleotides, the CDR3 is TGCGCCAGCAGCTTCAGGGACAGCGACTATGGCTACACCTTC.

V gene TRBV7-2 combines with J gene TRBJ1-4; TRBD1 matches 7 bases. Germline trimming cut 5 bases from V and 3 bases from J; bases unmatched to any gene: 6. Germline CDR1 SGHTA, CDR2 FQGNSA. The length of the CDR3 is 15 residues. The CDR3 is CASSIRQGPNEKLFF. Here the CDR3 DNA reads TGTGCCAGCAGCATCCGACAGGGACCTAATGAAAAACTGTTTTTT. The full variable domain, its missing parts supplied by reference TRBV7-2 and TRBJ1-4, is GAGVSQSPSNKVTEKGKDVELRCDPISGHTALYWYRQSLGQGLEFLIYFQGNSAPDKSGLPSDRFSAERTGGSVSTLTIQRTQQEDSAVYLCASSIRQGPNEKLFFGSGTQLSVL.

The chain joins TRBV27 to TRBJ2-7; 11 positions match TRBD1. V lost 4 bases, J lost 1 base, and 3 bases stayed unmatched. The CDR3 loop spans 15 amino acids. Looked up from germline, CDR1 is MNHEY and CDR2 is SMNVEV (reference sequence). CDR3 protein: CASSYGTGGSYEQYF. The DNA for the CDR3 is TGTGCCAGCAGTTACGGGACAGGGGGGTCCTACGAGCAGTACTTC.

This clone was observed once. At one end the junction does not follow the germline gene, possibly because of a read error. The chain combines TRBV19 with TRBJ2-1; 11 bases line up with TRBD2. Germline CDR1 and CDR2: LNHDA and SQIVND (reference sequence). This CDR3 is 15 amino acids long. The CDR3 reads CASRPTSGGSNKQFF. The CDR3, as DNA: TGTGCCAGTAGACCTACTAGCGGGGGCAGCAATAAGCAGTTCTTC.